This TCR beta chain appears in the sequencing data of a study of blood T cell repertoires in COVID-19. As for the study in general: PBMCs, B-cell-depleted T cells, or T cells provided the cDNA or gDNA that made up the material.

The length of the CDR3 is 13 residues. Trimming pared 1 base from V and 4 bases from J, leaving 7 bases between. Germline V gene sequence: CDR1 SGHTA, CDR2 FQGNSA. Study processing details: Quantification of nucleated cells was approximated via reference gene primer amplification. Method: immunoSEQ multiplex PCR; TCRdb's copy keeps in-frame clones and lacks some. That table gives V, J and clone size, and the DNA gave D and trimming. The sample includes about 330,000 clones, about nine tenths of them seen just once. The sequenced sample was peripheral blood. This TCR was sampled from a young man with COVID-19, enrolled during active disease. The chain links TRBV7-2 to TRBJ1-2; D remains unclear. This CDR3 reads CASSLDGGYGYTF. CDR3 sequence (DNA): TGTGCCAGCAGCTTAGACGGTGGCTATGGCTACACCTTC.